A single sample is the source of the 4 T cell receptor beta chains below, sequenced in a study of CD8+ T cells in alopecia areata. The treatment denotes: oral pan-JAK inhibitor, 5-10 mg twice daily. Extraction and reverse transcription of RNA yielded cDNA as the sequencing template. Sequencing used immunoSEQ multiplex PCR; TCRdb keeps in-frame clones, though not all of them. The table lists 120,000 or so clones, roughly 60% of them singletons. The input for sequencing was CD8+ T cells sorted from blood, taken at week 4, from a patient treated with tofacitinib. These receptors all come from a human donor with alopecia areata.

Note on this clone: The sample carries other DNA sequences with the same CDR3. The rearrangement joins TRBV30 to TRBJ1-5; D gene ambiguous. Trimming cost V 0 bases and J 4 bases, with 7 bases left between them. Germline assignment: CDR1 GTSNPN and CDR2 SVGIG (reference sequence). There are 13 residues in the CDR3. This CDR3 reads CAWSVEGNQPQHF. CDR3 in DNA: TGTGCCTGGAGTGTGGAAGGAAATCAGCCCCAGCATTTT.

The CDR3 bases are TGTGCCAGCAGCATCCCCACAGATACGCAGTATTTT. It encodes CASSIPTDTQYF. The rearrangement joins TRBV9 to TRBJ2-3; D ambiguous. Per the germline V gene, CDR1 is SGDLS and CDR2 is YYNGEE. The CDR3 sequence is 12 residues long. Trimming left V 4 bases short and J 2 bases short, with 5 bases between.

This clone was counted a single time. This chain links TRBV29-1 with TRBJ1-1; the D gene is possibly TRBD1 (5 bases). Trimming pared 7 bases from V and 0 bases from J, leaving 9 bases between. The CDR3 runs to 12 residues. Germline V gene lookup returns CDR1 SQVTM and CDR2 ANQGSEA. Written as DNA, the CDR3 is TGCAGCGCGACAGACATGAACACTGAAGCTTTCTTT. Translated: CSATDMNTEAFF.

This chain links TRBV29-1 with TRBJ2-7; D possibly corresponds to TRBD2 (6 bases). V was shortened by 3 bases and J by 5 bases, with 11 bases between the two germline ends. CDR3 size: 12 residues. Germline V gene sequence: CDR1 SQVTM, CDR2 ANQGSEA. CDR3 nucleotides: TGCAGCGTTGATACGGGGGTGGACGAGCAGTACTTC. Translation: CSVDTGVDEQYF.